This T cell receptor beta chain was obtained from a study of CD8 T cells in cerebrospinal fluid in Alzheimer's disease. Points from the study as a whole: Versus healthy subjects, Alzheimer's patients more often had clones of at least 3%. No causal link between EBV and Alzheimer's follows from EBV-specific cerebrospinal fluid TCRs, authors warned.

CDR1 and CDR2 (germline): WSHSY, SAAADI. This CDR3 spans 15 amino acids. Its frequency marks this clonotype as large. The target antigen is unknown. CSF cells underwent 10X single-cell V(D)J and 5' gene-expression profiling. TCRdb reprocessed the 10x single-cell sequencing reads and reports one entry per CDR3 protein, with no DNA. The repertoire table contains more than 850 distinct CDR3 sequences. The receptor comes from a human donor with mild cognitive impairment. The chain employs TRBV10-2 and TRBJ2-1; the D call of TRBD2 rests on TCRdb alone, since no DNA is present to check it. Sequencing input: cerebrospinal fluid. This chain's CDR3 is CASSTGTSGGDEQFF.